This T cell receptor beta chain emerged from a study of human T cells and chemical hapten exposure. CDR3 length equals 12 residues. Germline assignment: CDR1 SQVTM and CDR2 ANQGSEA. V gave up 6 bases and J gave up 0 bases, with 7 bases separating them. Documented time point: patch test 2, 6 weeks after DPC sensitization. Treatment in this sample: therapeutic diphenylcyclopropenone sensitization with weekly scalp DPC. TCRdb re-derived calls from the RACE reads in MiXCR, one entry per CDR3 protein. This sample yields roughly 380,000 distinct CDR3 sequences, of which more than 5% are seen a single time; 4.5% to 6% belongs to the top ten.

The receptor's source is a woman between 18 and 29 years old with alopecia areata. Some clones in this sample may be carry-over from other donors' samples. The sequenced sample was whole blood, obtained in connection with sensitization to the hapten diphenylcyclopropenone (DPC). J is TRBJ2-3 and V is TRBV29-1, with no clear D. CDR3 residues: CSVTISTDTQYF. CDR3 sequence (DNA): TGCAGCGTAACAATTAGCACAGATACGCAGTATTTT.